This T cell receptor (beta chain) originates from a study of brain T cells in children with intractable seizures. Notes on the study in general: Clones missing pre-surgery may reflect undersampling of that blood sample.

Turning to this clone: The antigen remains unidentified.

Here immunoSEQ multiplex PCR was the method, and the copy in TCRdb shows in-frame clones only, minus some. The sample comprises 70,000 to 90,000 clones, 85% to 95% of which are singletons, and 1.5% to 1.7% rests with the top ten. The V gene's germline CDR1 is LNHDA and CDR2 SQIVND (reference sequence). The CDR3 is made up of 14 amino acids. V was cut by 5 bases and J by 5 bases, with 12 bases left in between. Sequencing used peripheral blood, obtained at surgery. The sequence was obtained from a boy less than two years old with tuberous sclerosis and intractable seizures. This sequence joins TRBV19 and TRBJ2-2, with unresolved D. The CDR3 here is CASSYEAGTGELFF. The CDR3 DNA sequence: TGTGCCAGTAGTTATGAGGCCGGAACCGGGGAGCTGTTTTTT.